A selection of T cell receptor beta chains follows, all from one sample in a study of control samples from healthy donors and cancer patients. The data were produced by immunoSEQ multiplex PCR, yet TCRdb's version contains in-frame clones alone and is incomplete. Seen here are around 140,000 clones, approximately 91% observed once, and the top ten hold roughly 3.1%. The sequenced material came from blood. These TCRs come from a man aged 30 to 39 in good health. Both conserved end residues are part of each CDR3. D genes are given only for firm matches. Size tells how often a clone was seen (once, few, many) or the class of an expanded clone, and some rows leave it out.

V	D	size	J	DNA	CDR3
TRBV11-2	.	.	TRBJ2-1	TGTGCCAGCAGCTTAGATTTCGACCCGTACAATGAGCAGTTCTTC	CASSLDFDPYNEQFF
TRBV9	.	.	TRBJ1-4	TGTGCCAGCAGCGTAGCTTCGCTGGGGCGAGGTGAAAAACTGTTTTTT	CASSVASLGRGEKLFF
TRBV27	TRBD1	.	TRBJ1-5	TGTGCCAGCGGACAGGGGGCGCGGGACAATCAGCCCCAGCATTTT	CASGQGARDNQPQHF
TRBV30	TRBD1	.	TRBJ2-7	TGTGCCTGGAGTGTACTATGGACAGGGTTTTCCTACGAGCAGTACTTC	CAWSVLWTGFSYEQYF
TRBV5-1	TRBD1	.	TRBJ1-4	TGCGCCAGCAGCCCAGGACAGGGGATTTTGGAAACTAATGAAAAACTGTTTTTT	CASSPGQGILETNEKLFF
TRBV29-1	TRBD1	.	TRBJ2-7	TGCAGCGTTGAAGGGGACAGCGCCTACGAGCAGTACTTC	CSVEGDSAYEQYF
TRBV5-4	TRBD1	.	TRBJ1-3	TGTGCCAGCAGCTTGGACAGGGGAAGCTCTGGAAACACCATATATTTT	CASSLDRGSSGNTIYF
TRBV28	.	.	TRBJ1-2	TGTGCCAGCAGTCCAGGGGTCCTCAACTATGGCTACACCTTC	CASSPGVLNYGYTF
TRBV2	TRBD1	.	TRBJ2-7	TGTGCCAGCAGGTTACAGGGGCATGACGAGCAGTACTTC	CASRLQGHDEQYF
TRBV5-6	.	once	TRBJ2-3	TGTGCCAGCAGCTTCCGTGATACGCAGTATTTT	CASSFRDTQYF
TRBV18	TRBD1	.	TRBJ1-2	TGTGCCAGCTCGCCCGACAGGGGGTATGGCTACACCTTC	CASSPDRGYGYTF
TRBV28	.	once	TRBJ2-7	TGTGCCAGCAGTCCCACCTTACCGGGACGGCAGAAGACCTACGAGCAGTACTTC	CASSPTLPGRQKTYEQYF
TRBV25-1	.	.	TRBJ1-2	TGTGCCAGCGGGGGACGTTCCTATGGCTACACCTTC	CASGGRSYGYTF
TRBV12-5	TRBD1	.	TRBJ2-7	TGTGCTAGTGACCGGACAGGGAGCTACGAGCAGTACTTC	CASDRTGSYEQYF
TRBV10-3	TRBD1	.	TRBJ2-3	TGTGCCATCAGCCCCGGGACAGCCACAGATACGCAGTATTTT	CAISPGTATDTQYF
TRBV12-5	.	once	TRBJ2-1	TGTGCTAGTGGTTTCGGGGCCTCCTACAATGAGCAGTTCTTC	CASGFGASYNEQFF
TRBV14	.	.	TRBJ1-1	TGTGCCAGCAGCGAAAGGTGGGGGAGAAACACTGAAGCTTTCTTT	CASSERWGRNTEAFF
TRBV19	TRBD1	.	TRBJ1-3	TGTGCCAGTAGTATGGGGGGACAGGGACCCCTCTCTGGAAACACCATATATTTT	CASSMGGQGPLSGNTIYF
TRBV29-1	.	.	TRBJ1-1	TGCAGCTTCCTTTCAGGGAGGAACACTGAAGCTTTCTTT	CSFLSGRNTEAFF
TRBV5-1	.	few	TRBJ1-4	TGCGCCAGCAGCTTGGCGGGGAATAGGGAAAAACTGTTTTTT	CASSLAGNREKLFF
TRBV11-2	.	.	TRBJ2-7	TGTGCCAGCAGCCTTCTGACGAGCTCCTACGAGCAGTACTTC	CASSLLTSSYEQYF
TRBV7-8	TRBD2	.	TRBJ2-1	TGTGCCAGCAGCTTATCGAGCGGGGGGTCACACAATGAGCAGTTCTTC	CASSLSSGGSHNEQFF
TRBV4-1	.	.	TRBJ1-1	TGCGCCAGCAGCCAAGAGGAAGGGGAGGGCACTGAAGCTTTCTTT	CASSQEEGEGTEAFF
TRBV7-9	.	.	TRBJ2-3	TGTGCCAGCAGCTTAGAACGAGATACGCAGTATTTT	CASSLERDTQYF
TRBV5-1	.	.	TRBJ2-3	TGCGCCAGCAGCCCTTTTGTGGGTAGCACAGATACGCAGTATTTT	CASSPFVGSTDTQYF
TRBV19	TRBD1	.	TRBJ1-2	TGTGCCAGTAGTATAGAGGGGACAGAAGGCGGCTACACCTTC	CASSIEGTEGGYTF
TRBV27	.	.	TRBJ2-3	TGTGCCAGCAGTTCTGGGGGATCTGCGGATACGCAGTATTTT	CASSSGGSADTQYF
TRBV16	.	.	TRBJ1-5	TGTGCCAGCAGCCAATGGTTCGGCAGGGGTATGAGCAATCAGCCCCAGCATTTT	CASSQWFGRGMSNQPQHF
TRBV3-1/TRBV3-2	.	once	TRBJ2-7	TGTGCCAGCAGCCAGGATTACGAGCAGTACTTC	CASSQDYEQYF
TRBV7-8	TRBD2	.	TRBJ2-7	TGTGCCAGCAGCCCTCGGACTAGCGCAAACCTATCCTACGAGCAGTACTTC	CASSPRTSANLSYEQYF
TRBV6-5	TRBD2	.	TRBJ2-3	TGTGCCAGCAGTTCCCGGACTAGCGTTAGCACAGATACGCAGTATTTT	CASSSRTSVSTDTQYF
TRBV28	TRBD1	.	TRBJ1-6	TGTGCCAGCAGCCAAAGACAGGGCTATAATTCACCCCTCCACTTT	CASSQRQGYNSPLHF
TRBV4-1	.	.	TRBJ2-7	TGCGCCAGCAGCCAAGCGACGGTAGACTACGAGCAGTACTTC	CASSQATVDYEQYF
TRBV3-1/TRBV3-2	.	.	TRBJ2-7	TGTGCCAGCAGCCAAGAAGAGAATAAGGGATACGAGCAGTACTTC	CASSQEENKGYEQYF
TRBV4-2	.	.	TRBJ2-3	TGTGCCAGCAGCCCTCTGGGGGAGAAAGGAGATACGCAGTATTTT	CASSPLGEKGDTQYF
TRBV28	TRBD1	.	TRBJ2-3	TGTGCCACAAAACAGGGGGTCACAGATACGCAGTATTTT	CATKQGVTDTQYF
TRBV11-2	.	.	TRBJ1-1	TGTGCCAGCAGCTTAGATCACCGCAGGGGGAACACTGAAGCTTTCTTT	CASSLDHRRGNTEAFF
TRBV24-1	TRBD2	.	TRBJ2-3	TGTGCCACCAGTGATTTGCCCCGCGGGGGTGTTGGGGATACGCAGTATTTT	CATSDLPRGGVGDTQYF
TRBV11-3	.	.	TRBJ2-1	TGTGCCAGCAGCTCTACTAGCACTCGAGCGCAGTTCTTC	CASSSTSTRAQFF
TRBV5-4	.	.	TRBJ1-3	TGTGCCAGCAGCGACCCTGGACAGCCTGGAAACACCATATATTTT	CASSDPGQPGNTIYF
TRBV30	.	.	TRBJ1-3	TGTGCCTGGAGAGTCGCCGGGGGCAGGGGATACACCATATATTTT	CAWRVAGGRGYTIYF
TRBV7-3	.	.	TRBJ2-2	TGTGCCAGCAGCTATAACACCGGGGAGCTGTTTTTT	CASSYNTGELFF
TRBV29-1	.	once	TRBJ1-1	TGCAGCGTTGGGCTGGGAACTGAAGCTTTCTTT	CSVGLGTEAFF
TRBV10-3	.	.	TRBJ2-3	TGTGCCATCAGTGATAAAGATACGCAGTATTTT	CAISDKDTQYF
TRBV27	.	.	TRBJ2-1	TGTGCCAGCAGTTTTGGGGGGCGCTTCTACAATGAGCAGTTCTTC	CASSFGGRFYNEQFF
TRBV9	.	.	TRBJ1-6	TGTGCCAGCAGCGCCACCGCCGGCTTTGGCTCCTATAATTCACCCCTCCACTTT	CASSATAGFGSYNSPLHF
TRBV27	TRBD1	.	TRBJ1-3	TGTGCCAGCAGTTTAGGGACAGGGCTGGGAAACACCATATATTTT	CASSLGTGLGNTIYF
TRBV24-1	.	.	TRBJ2-2	TGTGCCACCAGTGGACCGAACACCGGGGAGCTGTTTTTT	CATSGPNTGELFF
TRBV4-1	.	once	TRBJ2-7	TGCGCCAGCAGCCAAGATCGGGGCTCCTACGAGCAGTACTTC	CASSQDRGSYEQYF
TRBV28	TRBD1	.	TRBJ1-5	TGTGCCAGCAGTTCACGACAGGGTAGCAATCAGCCCCAGCATTTT	CASSSRQGSNQPQHF
TRBV6-4	.	.	TRBJ2-6	TGTGCCAGCAGTGACTCTTCCGGGTCTGGGGCCAACGTCCTGACTTTC	CASSDSSGSGANVLTF
TRBV15	.	once	TRBJ2-3	TGTGCCACCAGCGGAACAGGGTGGGATACGCAGTATTTT	CATSGTGWDTQYF
TRBV7-3	TRBD2	.	TRBJ2-1	TGTGCCAGCAGCCGAACCACGTTAGCGGGATACAATGAGCAGTTCTTC	CASSRTTLAGYNEQFF
TRBV27	TRBD1	.	TRBJ1-2	TGTGCCAGCAGTGGGACAGGGGGAGGTGGTGGCTACACCTTC	CASSGTGGGGGYTF
TRBV10-3	TRBD1	few	TRBJ1-1	TGTGCCATCAGTGACAGGACAGGGAAGACCGAAGCTTTCTTT	CAISDRTGKTEAFF